The T cell receptor beta chain under discussion was sequenced for a study of blood T cell repertoires in COVID-19. Study at large: Spain, Italy and the United States supplied samples that represented acute and convalescent COVID-19. In each case, the material was cDNA or gDNA derived from T cells, B-cell-depleted T cells, or PBMCs.

Original analysis: Estimates of nucleated cell counts were drawn from the amplification of reference gene primers. Clones were read by immunoSEQ multiplex PCR, and TCRdb kept only the in-frame ones, dropping some. For V, J and clone size, that table is used; D and trimming come from the DNA. Among some 200,000 clones listed, around 84% were seen once. This clone was counted between two and nine times. The receptor was isolated from a human donor in a cohort sampled during active COVID-19. The material sequenced was peripheral blood.

CDR3 bases: TGTGCCATCAGTGAGTCGGGTTCGGGAGCAGAGACCCAGTACTTC. This sequence encodes CAISESGSGAETQYF. J is TRBJ2-5 and V is TRBV10-3; D may be TRBD2 (6 bases). Germline assignment: CDR1 ENHRY and CDR2 SYGVKD. CDR3 length equals 15 residues. V shed 0 bases and J shed 4 bases, with 12 bases lying between them.